Sequencing of this T cell receptor beta chain was carried out in a study of regulatory T cells in long-lasting Graves disease. This CDR3 region has 13 residues. The trim removed 3 bases at V and 7 bases at J, leaving 5 bases unmatched. Time point here: persistent/refractory GD, antithyroid drugs over 5 years with positive TRAb. The TCR library was prepared using RNA isolated from PBMCs. According to the study, TCR beta libraries were built with iRepertoire HTBI primers and CDR3-region Arm-PCR. One entry per CDR3 protein results from TCRdb running MiXCR on the multiplex PCR reads. Of some 470,000 distinct CDR3 sequences in the sample, approximately 21% were seen once. This clonotype came up many times.

The origin of this receptor is a female donor with Graves disease. The input for sequencing was peripheral blood mononuclear cells (PBMCs), taken when the disease was refractory, from a patient treated with antithyroid drugs. The chain has TRBV12-3 or TRBV12-4 and TRBJ1-2; 7 bases line up with TRBD1. CDR3 bases: TGTGCCAGCAGTTTCACAGGGGAGGGTGGCTACACCTTC. Protein: CASSFTGEGGYTF.